Following are 16 T cell receptor beta chains from one sample sequenced in a study of blood T cell repertoires in COVID-19. Generated by immunoSEQ multiplex PCR, the TCRdb table keeps only in-frame clones and is missing some. The sample lists about 300,000 clones; roughly 84% were seen once. Material for sequencing was peripheral blood. These receptors all stem from a human donor with COVID-19, enrolled during active disease. The donor label of this sample is uncertain.

This chain uses TRBV18 with TRBJ1-1; perhaps TRBD1 as D (6 bases). The CDR3 sequence is 13 residues long. Germline values: CDR1 KGHSH, CDR2 LQKENI. V lost 3 bases and J 7 bases, leaving 12 bases between the germline ends. The CDR3 DNA reads TGTGCCAGCTCACCCGTATCGGACAGTGAAGCTTTCTTT. As protein: CASSPVSDSEAFF. The full variable domain, completed using reference TRBV18 and TRBJ1-1, is NAGVMQNPRHLVRRRGQEARLRCSPMKGHSHVYWYRQLPEEGLKFMVYLQKENIIDESGMPKERFSAEFPKEGPSILRIQQVVRGDSAAYFCASSPVSDSEAFFGQGTRLTVV.

The chain has TRBV19 and TRBJ1-4, with TRBD1 as a possible D gene (5 bases). Trimming removed 3 bases from V and 0 bases from J, with 8 bases in between. The CDR3 covers 15 residues. Per the germline V gene, CDR1 is LNHDA and CDR2 is SQIVND (reference sequence). CDR3: CASSIGAATNEKLFF. CDR3 bases: TGTGCCAGTAGTATTGGGGCTGCAACTAATGAAAAACTGTTTTTT.

This sequence joins TRBV28 and TRBJ2-3; TRBD2 might be the D (5 bases). Deletions cut 3 bases from V and 1 base from J, with 17 bases between. The CDR3 sequence is 17 residues long. The germline V gene encodes CDR1 MDHEN and CDR2 SYDVKM. CDR3 DNA: TGTGCCAGCAGTTTGAGCGGCCCGTTTTCCGGCACAGATACGCAGTATTTT. Its protein product is CASSLSGPFSGTDTQYF. The whole variable domain, filled in from reference TRBV28 and TRBJ2-3, reads DVKVTQSSRYLVKRTGEKVFLECVQDMDHENMFWYRQDPGLGLRLIYFSYDVKMKEKGDIPEGYSVSREKKERFSLILESASTNQTSMYLCASSLSGPFSGTDTQYFGPGTRLTVL.

The rearrangement links TRBV19 to TRBJ1-5, with 10 bases lining up with TRBD1. With 8 bases clipped from V and 5 bases from J, the junction kept 6 bases outside the gene matches. The CDR3 is 14 residues long. Germline V gene sequence: CDR1 LNHDA, CDR2 SQIVND (reference sequence). The CDR3 DNA is TGTGCCAGTGACAGGGGGCGCGAGGATCAGCCCCAGCATTTT. It yields the protein CASDRGREDQPQHF.

The V gene is TRBV7-9, the J gene TRBJ1-4; 8 bases line up with TRBD1. This CDR3 contains 17 residues. Per the germline V gene, CDR1 is SEHNR and CDR2 is FQNEAQ (reference sequence). J was trimmed by 3 bases and V by 7 bases; bases with no gene match: 13. This CDR3 is CASNLAPGQGANEKLFF. CDR3 sequence (DNA): TGTGCCAGCAACCTGGCCCCTGGACAGGGAGCTAATGAAAAACTGTTTTTT.

This clone was observed a few times. V gene TRBV5-6 combines with J gene TRBJ2-7; 8 bases fit TRBD1. V trimming: 2 bases; J trimming: 6 bases; junction bases outside the gene matches: 13. Germline V CDR1 and CDR2: SGHDT, YYEEEE. The CDR3 covers 16 residues. The CDR3 region has the DNA TGTGCCAGCAGCTTTACGGGCCGGACAGGGAACACCGAGCAGTACTTC. Amino acids: CASSFTGRTGNTEQYF.

The J gene is TRBJ2-2, the V gene TRBV7-7; 7 positions match TRBD2. Looked up from germline, CDR1 is SSHAT and CDR2 is FNYEAQ (reference sequence). The CDR3 spans 16 residues. The CDR3 nucleotides are TGTGCTAGCGCCCAGAACCTAGCGGTGAACACCGGGGAGCTGTTTTTT. Protein product: CASAQNLAVNTGELFF.

On this clone itself: At one boundary the junction diverges from the germline segment, which might be a read error. This chain uses TRBV11-2 with TRBJ2-7; TRBD2 matches 7 bases. Germline CDR1 reads SGHAT; CDR2 reads FQNNGV. The CDR3 sequence is 13 residues long. The CDR3 is CASSLAKDSRGDF. CDR3 nucleotide sequence: TGTGCCAGCAGCTTAGCAAAAGACAGCCGGGGGGACTTC.

The chain couples TRBV5-1 to TRBJ2-2; no clear D gene. The V and J ends lost 0 bases and 1 base respectively, with 10 bases between them. Germline-derived CDR1 and CDR2 are SGHRS and YFSETQ. There are 16 residues in the CDR3. The CDR3: CASSLDGSLNTGELFF. Here the CDR3 DNA reads TGCGCCAGCAGCTTGGATGGTAGCCTGAACACCGGGGAGCTGTTTTTT. The variable domain in full, completed from reference TRBV5-1 and TRBJ2-2, reads KAGVTQTPRYLIKTRGQQVTLSCSPISGHRSVSWYQQTPGQGLQFLFEYFSETQRNKGNFPGRFSGRQFSNSRSEMNVSTLELGDSALYLCASSLDGSLNTGELFFGEGSRLTVL.

The rearrangement uses TRBV11-2 and TRBJ1-1; D not resolved. The CDR3 covers 15 residues. Trimming shortened V by 0 bases and J by 4 bases, and 12 bases separated the two germline ends. Germline values: CDR1 SGHAT, CDR2 FQNNGV. The CDR3 region has the DNA TGTGCCAGCAGCTTAGAACGCACGCCGAGCACTGAAGCTTTCTTT. Translating it yields CASSLERTPSTEAFF.

Only a few counts were recorded for this clone. The rearrangement uses TRBV7-9 and TRBJ2-7; TRBD1 agrees at 8 bases. The germline V gene has CDR1 SEHNR and CDR2 FQNEAQ (reference sequence). After removal of 5 bases from V and 3 bases from J, the junction contained 9 bases not matched to a gene. The CDR3 sequence is 15 residues long. CDR3: CASSAGQGQRYEQYF. The CDR3 nucleotides read TGTGCCAGCAGCGCTGGACAGGGTCAACGCTACGAGCAGTACTTC. Full variable domain (outside the CDR3, taken from reference TRBV7-9 and TRBJ2-7): DTGVSQNPRHKITKRGQNVTFRCDPISEHNRLYWYRQTLGQGPEFLTYFQNEAQLEKSRLLSDRFSAERPKGSFSTLEIQRTEQGDSAMYLCASSAGQGQRYEQYFGPGTRLTVT.

The chain combines TRBV27 with TRBJ1-3, with D possibly matching TRBD1 (5 bases). The CDR3 has 16 residues. Trimming pared 6 bases from V and 3 bases from J, leaving 18 bases between. Germline CDR1 and CDR2: MNHEY and SMNVEV (reference sequence). Written as DNA, the CDR3 is TGTGCCAGCAGGGATGGGGGGGAAGGCGATGGAAACACCATATATTTT. It specifies CASRDGGEGDGNTIYF.

V usage is TRBV9 and J usage is TRBJ1-4, with no clear D. V lost 1 base and J 3 bases, leaving 10 bases between the germline ends. CDR1 and CDR2 from the germline V gene are SGDLS and YYNGEE. The CDR3 extends over 15 amino acids. The CDR3 DNA sequence: TGTGCCAGCAGCGTACGGGGTTCGGCTAATGAAAAACTGTTTTTT. This encodes CASSVRGSANEKLFF.

In nucleotides, the CDR3 is TGTGCCAGCAGCTTGACAGGGGTGAACACTGAAGCTTTCTTT. It encodes CASSLTGVNTEAFF. This chain links TRBV5-6 with TRBJ1-1, with TRBD1 identical over 7 bases. Germline CDR1 and CDR2: SGHDT and YYEEEE. This CDR3 is built from 14 residues. Germline trimming cut 1 base from V and 0 bases from J; bases unmatched to any gene: 0.

J is TRBJ2-7 and V is TRBV28; 7 nucleotides align to TRBD2. Germline V lookup: CDR1 MDHEN, CDR2 SYDVKM. V lost 6 bases to trimming and J lost 0 bases; unmatched junction nucleotides: 8. The CDR3 covers 15 residues. The CDR3 DNA follows: TGTGCCAGCAGACTGACTAGCCCTTACTCCTACGAGCAGTACTTC. It translates to CASRLTSPYSYEQYF.

The chain has TRBV28 and TRBJ1-2; 7 bases fit TRBD1. The CDR3 runs to 13 residues. CDR1 is MDHEN and CDR2 is SYDVKM in the germline V gene. J gave up 4 bases and V 6 bases, and 5 bases lay outside the gene matches. This CDR3 reads CASSETGVYGYTF. DNA of the CDR3: TGTGCCAGCAGCGAAACAGGGGTCTATGGCTACACCTTC.